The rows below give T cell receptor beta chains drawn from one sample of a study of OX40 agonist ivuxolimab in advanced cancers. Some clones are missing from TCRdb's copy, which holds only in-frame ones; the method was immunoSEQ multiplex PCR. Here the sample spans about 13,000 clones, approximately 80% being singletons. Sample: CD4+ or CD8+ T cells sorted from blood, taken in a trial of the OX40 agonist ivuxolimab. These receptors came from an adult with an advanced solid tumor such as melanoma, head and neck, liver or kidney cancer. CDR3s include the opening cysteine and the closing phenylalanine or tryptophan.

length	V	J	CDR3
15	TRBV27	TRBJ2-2	CASSRGGRGAGELFF
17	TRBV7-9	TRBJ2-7	CASSYQGPLALSYEQYF
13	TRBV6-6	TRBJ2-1	CASSDRAYNEQFF
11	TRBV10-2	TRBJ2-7	CASRTSAEQYF
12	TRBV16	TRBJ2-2	CASSQWTGKLFF
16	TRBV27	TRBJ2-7	CASSLSAGGSFDEQYF
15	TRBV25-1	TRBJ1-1	CASSELTGVNTEAFF
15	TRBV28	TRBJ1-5	CASSLLGPINQPQHF
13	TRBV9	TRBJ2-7	CASSVGDGGVIYF
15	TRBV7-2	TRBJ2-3	CASSPDISWGDTQYF
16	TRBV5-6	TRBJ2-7	CASSPLVRVQGYEQYF
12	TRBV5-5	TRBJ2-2	CASGDITGELFF
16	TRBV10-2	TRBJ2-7	CASSGSLTGMAYEQYF
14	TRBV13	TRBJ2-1	CASSLVARTDEQFF
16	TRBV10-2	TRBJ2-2	CASSAGVAGKTGELFF
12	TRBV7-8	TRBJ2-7	CASSSNRAEQYF
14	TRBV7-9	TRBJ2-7	CASSLDGTDYEQYF
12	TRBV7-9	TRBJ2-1	CASSLHGNEQFF
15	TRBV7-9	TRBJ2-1	CASSSTSGKNNEQFF
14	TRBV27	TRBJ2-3	CASSFSGSSDTQYF
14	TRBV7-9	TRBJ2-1	CASSASVVANEQFF
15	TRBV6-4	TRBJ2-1	CASSPLAGGTNEQFF
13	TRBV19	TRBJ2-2	CASSPTGPGELFF
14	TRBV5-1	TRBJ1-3	CASSRDSPGNTIYF
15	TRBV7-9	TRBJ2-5	CASSLARGLQETQYF
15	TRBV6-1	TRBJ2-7	CASSGWTGSSYEQYF
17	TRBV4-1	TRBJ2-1	CASSPNPLPASYNEQFF
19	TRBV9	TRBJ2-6	CASSARGWDRLSGANVLTF
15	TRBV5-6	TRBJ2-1	CASSGDASVVNEQFF
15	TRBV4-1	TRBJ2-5	CASSLSRGAMETQYF